The 14 T cell receptor beta chains reported below all come from one sample, sequenced in a study of cytomegalovirus exposure and HLA in healthy donors. Clones were read by immunoSEQ multiplex PCR, and TCRdb kept only the in-frame ones, dropping some. The table lists about 120,000 clones, roughly 95% of them singletons. Sequences were obtained from PBMCs. The source is a man aged 18 to 29 in good health and CMV-seronegative.

The chain links TRBV14 to TRBJ1-1; D is perhaps TRBD1 (5 bases). Looked up from germline, CDR1 is SGHDN and CDR2 is FVKESK. V was clipped by 4 bases and J by 1 base, with 13 bases between them. The CDR3 totals 15 residues. CDR3 coding DNA: TGTGCCAGCAGCCCCTTAAGAACAGGGAACACTGAAGCTTTCTTT. Translation gives CASSPLRTGNTEAFF.

The chain joins TRBV5-1 to TRBJ2-5; 8 bases line up with TRBD1. The V and J ends lost 2 bases and 4 bases, in that order; junction bases with no gene match: 4. The CDR3 covers 14 residues. In germline, CDR1 is SGHRS, CDR2 YFSETQ. The CDR3 DNA reads TGCGCCAGCAGCTTTGGACAGGGACTAGAGACCCAGTACTTC. This codes for CASSFGQGLETQYF.

The V call is TRBV6-6, the J call TRBJ2-1, with 9 bases fitting TRBD1. Germline trimming cut 0 bases from V and 5 bases from J; bases unmatched to any gene: 5. The germline gives CDR1 MNHNY, CDR2 SVGAGI (reference sequence). This CDR3 spans 16 amino acids. The CDR3 DNA sequence: TGTGCCAGCAGTTACTCAACAGGGGGCCCCCACAATGAGCAGTTCTTC. Its protein is CASSYSTGGPHNEQFF.

As to this clone: The junction departs from the called germline gene at one end, perhaps through a read error. This sequence joins TRBV5-6 and TRBJ2-3, with D tentatively TRBD2 (7 bases). This CDR3 region has 15 residues. The germline V gene has CDR1 SGHDT and CDR2 YYEEEE. The chain's CDR3 is CASTLGRGPTDTQYF. The DNA for the CDR3 is TGTGCCAGCACCTTGGGGCGGGGGCCCACAGATACGCAGTATTTT.

V gene TRBV4-1 combines with J gene TRBJ2-1, with TRBD2 identical over 12 bases. The CDR3 has 17 residues. The germline gives CDR1 MGHRA, CDR2 YSYEKL. The ends lost 0 bases at V and 6 bases at J; junction bases unmatched: 6. This CDR3 is CASSQEIRLAGVNEQFF. CDR3 DNA: TGCGCCAGCAGCCAAGAAATTAGACTAGCGGGAGTCAATGAGCAGTTCTTC.

This rearrangement joins TRBV27 to TRBJ1-5, with no clear D. The V gene's germline CDR1 is MNHEY and CDR2 SMNVEV (reference sequence). There are 14 residues in the CDR3. V gave up 2 bases and J gave up 5 bases, with 10 bases separating them. CDR3 DNA: TGTGCCAGCAGTTTAAACGGAGGACATCAGCCCCAGCATTTT. This gives the protein CASSLNGGHQPQHF.

V usage is TRBV7-3 and J usage is TRBJ1-1; 7 nucleotides agree with TRBD1. The length of the CDR3 is 17 residues. Unmatched junction bases numbered 12, after V lost 5 bases and J lost 0 bases. Germline loops: CDR1 SGHTA, CDR2 FQGTGA. The CDR3 reads CASSPSTGNAMNTEAFF. DNA for the CDR3: TGTGCCAGCAGCCCATCGACAGGGAATGCCATGAACACTGAAGCTTTCTTT.

In DNA, the CDR3 is TGTGCCAGCACCACGTCAGGGGATGAGCAGTACTTC. Residues: CASTTSGDEQYF. The chain combines TRBV5-4 with TRBJ2-7, with D perhaps TRBD1 (6 bases). The CDR3 sequence is 12 residues long. Looked up from germline, CDR1 is SGHNT and CDR2 is YYREEE (reference sequence). V lost 6 bases and J 7 bases, leaving 14 bases between the germline ends.

In nucleotides, the CDR3 is TGTGCCAGCAGTTTTTGGGGGGGCGGCTACACCTTC. The encoded protein is CASSFWGGGYTF. The rearrangement links TRBV28 to TRBJ1-2, with a weak D call TRBD1 (6 bases). The CDR3 sequence is 12 residues long. The V gene's germline CDR1 is MDHEN and CDR2 SYDVKM. V was pared by 3 bases and J by 8 bases, with 10 bases between.

The chain is built from TRBV6-1 and TRBJ1-5; D not certain. There are 14 residues in the CDR3. Trimming removed 0 bases at V and 4 bases at J, with 7 bases between. Germline CDR1 is MNHNS and CDR2 is SASEGT. CDR3 sequence reads: CASSEAVLNQPQHF. Written as DNA, the CDR3 is TGTGCCAGCAGTGAAGCGGTGCTAAATCAGCCCCAGCATTTT.

The V call is TRBV6-5, the J call TRBJ1-4; TRBD1 might be the D (5 bases). The CDR3 sequence is 14 residues long. The V end lost 6 bases, the J end lost 8 bases, and 16 bases lay between the germline ends. CDR1 and CDR2 (germline): MNHEY, SVGAGI. CDR3 nucleotides: TGTGCCAGCAGCCTAAGCGGGGCGGCGGAAAAACTGTTTTTT. It specifies CASSLSGAAEKLFF.

J is TRBJ2-3 and V is TRBV6-4, with D uncertain. The V gene lost 0 bases and the J gene lost 0 bases, with 7 bases spanning the gap. CDR1 and CDR2 (germline): MRHNA, SNTAGT. This CDR3 spans 15 amino acids. Here the CDR3 reads CASSDSAGSTDTQYF. The CDR3 region has the DNA TGTGCCAGCAGTGACTCTGCAGGTAGCACAGATACGCAGTATTTT.

This chain joins TRBV19 and TRBJ2-7; 7 nucleotides match TRBD1. The germline CDR1 and CDR2 sequences are LNHDA and SQIVND (reference sequence). The CDR3 sequence is 14 residues long. The ends lost 5 bases at V and 2 bases at J; junction bases unmatched: 6. DNA of the CDR3: TGTGCCAGTAGTCAGGCAGGGGGTCCCTACGAGCAGTACTTC. It yields the protein CASSQAGGPYEQYF.

The rearrangement links TRBV5-4 to TRBJ2-2; weak D call: TRBD2 (6 bases). Trimming pared 4 bases from V and 6 bases from J, leaving 10 bases between. The germline CDR1 and CDR2 sequences are SGHNT and YYREEE (reference sequence). This CDR3 region has 13 residues. The CDR3 is CASSPGTSGELFF. The CDR3 DNA sequence: TGTGCCAGCAGCCCCGGGACTTCCGGGGAGCTGTTTTTT.